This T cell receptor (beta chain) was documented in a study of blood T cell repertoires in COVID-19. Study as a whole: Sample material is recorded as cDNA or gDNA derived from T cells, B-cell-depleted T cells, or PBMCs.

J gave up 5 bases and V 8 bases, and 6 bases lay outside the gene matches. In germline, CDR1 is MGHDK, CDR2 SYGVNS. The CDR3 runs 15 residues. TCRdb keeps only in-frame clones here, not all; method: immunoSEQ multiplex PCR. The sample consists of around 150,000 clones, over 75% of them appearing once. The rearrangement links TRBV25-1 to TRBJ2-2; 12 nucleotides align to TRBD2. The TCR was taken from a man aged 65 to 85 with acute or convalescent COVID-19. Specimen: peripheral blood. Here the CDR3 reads CASATGLAGTGELFF. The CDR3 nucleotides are TGTGCCAGCGCGACCGGACTAGCGGGGACCGGGGAGCTGTTTTTT.